The next 24 T cell receptor beta chains were all read from a single sample in a study of CD8+ T cells in alopecia areata. Extraction and reverse transcription of RNA yielded cDNA as the sequencing template. The method was immunoSEQ multiplex PCR; TCRdb's version includes in-frame clones alone and lacks a portion of them. The sample carries approximately 150,000 clones, roughly 48% recorded once. Input material: CD4+ T cells sorted from blood. The receptors were gathered from a human donor with alopecia areata.

The chain is built from TRBV20-1 and TRBJ2-5; D call uncertain. CDR3 length: 10 residues. Germline CDR1 is DFQATT and CDR2 is SNEGSKA (reference sequence). In DNA form, the CDR3 reads TGCAGCTTTTTAGGGGAGACCCAGTACTTC. Protein product: CSFLGETQYF.

The rearrangement joins TRBV23-1 to TRBJ2-2; the match to TRBD1 covers 8 bases. TRBV23-1 is an open reading frame, and its role is uncertain. V lost 6 bases, J lost 6 bases, and 6 bases stayed unmatched. This CDR3 is 14 amino acids long. The CDR3 loop is CASSRGRKAGELFF. CDR3 sequence (DNA): TGCGCCAGCAGCAGGGGGCGCAAGGCCGGGGAGCTGTTTTTT.

CDR3 sequence: CSVEDPSGYYEQYF. CDR3 bases: TGCAGCGTTGAAGATCCCAGCGGTTACTACGAGCAGTACTTC. The chain has TRBV29-1 and TRBJ2-7; D is perhaps TRBD2 (5 bases). Between the trimmed V and J ends, which lost 0 bases and 3 bases, there was a span of 12 bases. The CDR3 is 14 residues long. CDR1 and CDR2 from the germline V gene are SQVTM and ANQGSEA.

This clone has just a few counts. CDR3 loop: CASSSQGWGNTIYF. In DNA form, the CDR3 reads TGTGCCAGCAGCTCACAGGGGTGGGGAAACACCATATATTTT. The chain links TRBV7-9 to TRBJ1-3; 7 positions agree with TRBD1. The CDR3 extends over 14 amino acids. CDR1 is SEHNR, CDR2 FQNEAQ, per germline (reference sequence). The V and J ends lost 4 bases and 4 bases, in that order; junction bases with no gene match: 4. Full variable domain (outside the CDR3, taken from reference TRBV7-9 and TRBJ1-3): DTGVSQNPRHKITKRGQNVTFRCDPISEHNRLYWYRQTLGQGPEFLTYFQNEAQLEKSRLLSDRFSAERPKGSFSTLEIQRTEQGDSAMYLCASSSQGWGNTIYFGEGSWLTVV.

The rearrangement joins TRBV27 to TRBJ1-2; D is unclear. With 3 bases removed from V and 1 base from J, the gap between germline ends came to 6 bases. The germline CDR1 and CDR2 sequences are MNHEY and SMNVEV (reference sequence). The CDR3 is 13 residues long. The DNA of the CDR3 is TGTGCCAGCAGTTTCCGGGGTAACTATGGCTACACCTTC. It is translated as CASSFRGNYGYTF.

The CDR3 sequence is CSVAGNSNQPQHF. DNA of the CDR3: TGCAGCGTTGCGGGCAATAGCAATCAGCCCCAGCATTTT. The chain has TRBV29-1 and TRBJ1-5; D remains ambiguous. Trimming pared 4 bases from V and 0 bases from J, leaving 7 bases between. The CDR3 is 13 residues long. The germline gives CDR1 SQVTM, CDR2 ANQGSEA. The variable domain in full, completed from reference TRBV29-1 and TRBJ1-5, reads SAVISQKPSRDICQRGTSLTIQCQVDSQVTMMFWYRQQPGQSLTLIATANQGSEATYESGFVIDKFPISRPNLTFSTLTVSNMSPEDSSIYLCSVAGNSNQPQHFGDGTRLSIL.

The chain joins TRBV28 to TRBJ1-2; D is unclear. Deletions cut 10 bases from V and 4 bases from J, with 7 bases between. The CDR3 sequence is 10 residues long. From germline, CDR1 is MDHEN and CDR2 SYDVKM. The CDR3 is CATWGYGYTF. The DNA for the CDR3 is TGTGCCACTTGGGGCTATGGCTACACCTTC.

J is TRBJ1-1 and V is TRBV18; weak D call: TRBD1 (5 bases). Trimming took 8 bases from V and 1 from J, leaving 14 bases between them. Germline CDR1 and CDR2: KGHSH and LQKENI. CDR3 length equals 14 residues. The CDR3 sequence is CASHFAGGNTEAFF. DNA for the CDR3: TGTGCCAGCCACTTCGCGGGGGGGAACACTGAAGCTTTCTTT.

The chain carries TRBV6-1 and TRBJ2-1; D is possibly TRBD1 (7 bases). With 7 bases removed from V and 6 bases from J, the gap between germline ends came to 13 bases. This CDR3 has 13 residues. Germline assignment: CDR1 MNHNS and CDR2 SASEGT. DNA for the CDR3: TGTGCCAGCATCCCAGGGGGAGGCAATGAGCAGTTCTTC. This encodes CASIPGGGNEQFF.

The V call is TRBV29-1, the J call TRBJ2-1; TRBD2 is a possible D gene (6 bases). The CDR3 covers 15 residues. Germline V CDR1 and CDR2: SQVTM, ANQGSEA. V lost 6 bases, J lost 0 bases, and 15 bases lay in between. The CDR3 sequence is CSVFGGTRSYNEQFF. The DNA for the CDR3 is TGCAGCGTCTTCGGAGGGACCCGCTCCTACAATGAGCAGTTCTTC.

This chain joins TRBV4-2 and TRBJ2-7; 7 bases fit TRBD1. Trimming removed 0 bases from V and 4 bases from J; junction bases left unmatched: 6. This CDR3 has 15 amino acids. Looked up from germline, CDR1 is LGHNA and CDR2 is YNFKEQ. CDR3 bases: TGTGCCAGCAGCCAAGATTGGGGACAGCTTTACGAGCAGTACTTC. It translates to CASSQDWGQLYEQYF.

This clone has more than one count but fewer than ten. The rearrangement links TRBV28 to TRBJ1-3, with 9 bases that match TRBD1. Germline V gene sequence: CDR1 MDHEN, CDR2 SYDVKM. V was clipped by 10 bases and J by 4 bases; unmatched bases: 5. The CDR3 loop spans 13 amino acids. The CDR3, as DNA: TGTGCCACCGGGACAGGGATCGGAAACACCATATATTTT. Its translation is CATGTGIGNTIYF.

The chain has TRBV27 and TRBJ2-7; 7 bases are shared with TRBD2. Trimming removed 4 bases from V and 6 bases from J; junction bases left unmatched: 15. The germline V gene has CDR1 MNHEY and CDR2 SMNVEV (reference sequence). The CDR3 has 16 amino acids. The CDR3 region has the DNA TGTGCCAGCAGTTATGTGGGAGGGCGGCCTTTGGGCGAGCAGTACTTC. As protein: CASSYVGGRPLGEQYF.

This clone was seen a few times. The chain couples TRBV23-1 to TRBJ2-1; no firm D call. TRBV23-1 is annotated as an ORF whose role is uncertain. The V end lost 0 bases, the J end lost 5 bases, and 11 bases lay between the germline ends. The CDR3 sequence is 15 residues long. The CDR3 loop is CASSQSLWPDNEQFF. The CDR3, as DNA: TGCGCCAGCAGTCAATCGTTGTGGCCGGACAATGAGCAGTTCTTC.

The V gene is TRBV27, the J gene TRBJ1-1; D ambiguous. Germline CDR1 reads MNHEY; CDR2 reads SMNVEV (reference sequence). This CDR3 contains 13 residues. V was pared by 2 bases and J by 3 bases, with 7 bases between. CDR3 loop: CASSLVGYTEAFF. CDR3 bases: TGTGCCAGCAGTTTAGTGGGATACACTGAAGCTTTCTTT.

The chain joins TRBV7-3 to TRBJ2-2, with D perhaps TRBD2 (5 bases). Germline-derived CDR1 and CDR2 are SGHTA and FQGTGA. Trimming left V 5 bases short and J 3 bases short, with 10 bases between. This CDR3 spans 14 amino acids. This CDR3 is CASSTERYTGELFF. CDR3 DNA: TGTGCCAGCAGCACGGAGCGGTACACCGGGGAGCTGTTTTTT.

The table lists this clone with a few counts. The chain combines TRBV7-2 with TRBJ2-1, with 9 positions matching TRBD2. This CDR3 is built from 19 residues. The germline V gene encodes CDR1 SGHTA and CDR2 FQGNSA. After removal of 4 bases from V and 1 base from J, the junction contained 14 bases not matched to a gene. The CDR3 DNA is TGTGCCAGCAGCTCGATAGCGGGAGCCTCCCTAGGTTCCTACAATGAGCAGTTCTTC. It is translated as CASSSIAGASLGSYNEQFF.

Only a few counts were recorded for this clone. This chain joins TRBV7-9 and TRBJ2-7, with D maybe TRBD2 (5 bases). V shed 6 bases and J shed 6 bases, with 12 bases lying between them. The germline CDR1 and CDR2 sequences are SEHNR and FQNEAQ (reference sequence). The CDR3 totals 12 residues. The CDR3 spells CASRGLVGEQYF. The CDR3 DNA reads TGTGCCAGCAGAGGACTGGTCGGCGAGCAGTACTTC.

This chain connects TRBV28 to TRBJ2-7; 7 bases agree with TRBD2. The CDR3 consists of 13 residues. Germline CDR1 reads MDHEN; CDR2 reads SYDVKM. J lost 5 bases, V lost 7 bases, and 8 bases had no gene match. The CDR3 is CASTTGGTDEQYF. DNA for the CDR3: TGTGCCAGCACCACCGGGGGGACTGACGAGCAGTACTTC.

There are a few counts of this clone. The chain has TRBV9 and TRBJ2-5, with a weak D call TRBD2 (6 bases). This CDR3 is built from 15 residues. Germline V gene sequence: CDR1 SGDLS, CDR2 YYNGEE. V shed 0 bases and J shed 1 base, with 10 bases lying between them. Here the CDR3 DNA reads TGTGCCAGCAGCGTAGTCGGTAGCGGCCAAGAGACCCAGTACTTC. This gives the protein CASSVVGSGQETQYF.

The chain employs TRBV5-1 and TRBJ2-5; D is perhaps TRBD1 (5 bases). The CDR3 consists of 15 residues. Germline lookup yields CDR1 SGHRS and CDR2 YFSETQ. The germline V and J ends were trimmed by 0 bases and 0 bases, with 9 bases remaining between them. The DNA for the CDR3 is TGCGCCAGCAGCTTGGAGGACAAGTACCAAGAGACCCAGTACTTC. It is translated as CASSLEDKYQETQYF. Full variable domain (missing parts from reference TRBV5-1 and TRBJ2-5): KAGVTQTPRYLIKTRGQQVTLSCSPISGHRSVSWYQQTPGQGLQFLFEYFSETQRNKGNFPGRFSGRQFSNSRSEMNVSTLELGDSALYLCASSLEDKYQETQYFGPGTRLLVL.

This clone came up a few times. This chain links TRBV11-2 with TRBJ2-3, with 8 bases matching TRBD2. The CDR3 runs 18 residues. The ends lost 0 bases at V and 4 bases at J; junction bases unmatched: 12. The V gene's germline CDR1 is SGHAT and CDR2 FQNNGV. CDR3 DNA sequence: TGTGCCAGCAGCTTAGATCGCGCGGGACTAGTGGGCCCAGATACGCAGTATTTT. Translated: CASSLDRAGLVGPDTQYF.

The chain recombines TRBV30 with TRBJ1-1; D might be TRBD1 (5 bases). The length of the CDR3 is 12 residues. The germline gives CDR1 GTSNPN, CDR2 SVGIG (reference sequence). V lost 2 bases, J lost 4 bases, and 8 bases lay in between. In DNA, the CDR3 is TGTGCCTGGAGTAGAACAGGCACTGAAGCTTTCTTT. Translating gives CAWSRTGTEAFF.

In this sample, this clone turned up a few times. The gene calls are TRBV14 and TRBJ1-5; D call uncertain. Germline V gives CDR1 SGHDN, CDR2 FVKESK. Trimming took off 1 base at V and 9 bases at J, with 10 bases between the two ends. The CDR3 spans 13 residues. The CDR3 DNA sequence: TGTGCCAGCAGCCAAGGCGTGGGAGCGCCCCAGCATTTT. Its translation: CASSQGVGAPQHF. Full variable domain (outside the CDR3, taken from reference TRBV14 and TRBJ1-5): EAGVTQFPSHSVIEKGQTVTLRCDPISGHDNLYWYRRVMGKEIKFLLHFVKESKQDESGMPNNRFLAERTGGTYSTLKVQPAELEDSGVYFCASSQGVGAPQHFGDGTRLSIL.